This is a list of T cell receptor beta chains from one sample in a study of blood T cells in healthy people across ages. In TCRdb, the 5' RACE reads were re-called with MiXCR into one record per CDR3 protein. The sample has roughly 1.9 million distinct CDR3 sequences; around 42% are singletons. Sequencing was performed on blood. Receptors originate from a human donor in good health. Each CDR3 is given without its conserved first and last residue. The D gene is left open where the match is weak.

d_call j_call v_call cdr3_aa
TRBD1 TRBJ2-7 TRBV11-1 ASSLDRAGDYEQY
TRBD1 TRBJ1-2 TRBV7-9 ASSPDRDRGYT
NA TRBJ1-5 TRBV24-1 ATSDVRDSNQPQH
NA TRBJ2-5 TRBV4-2 ASSQAPGLQETQY
TRBD2 TRBJ2-3 TRBV20-1 SALPGLEPDTQY
TRBD2 NA TRBV28 ASSLLALAGGQETQY
NA TRBJ2-3 TRBV10-3 APAGSEDTQY
TRBD2 NA TRBV7-2 ASSFGLAGGYEQY
TRBD2 TRBJ2-5 TRBV5-1 ASSPRLAGGPSQETQY
TRBD2 TRBJ2-5 TRBV10-3 AISELAGAGRTQY
TRBD2 TRBJ2-1 TRBV27 ASSSLAGITYNEQF
NA TRBJ1-2 TRBV7-2 ASSLSGSSNYGYT
NA TRBJ1-1 TRBV9 ASSVGGDTEAF
NA TRBJ2-1 TRBV5-4 ASSFNGANEQF
TRBD1 TRBJ2-5 TRBV7-2 ASSHIPGQGEETQY
TRBD1 TRBJ1-4 TRBV28 ASSLRGVREKLF
NA TRBJ2-3 TRBV5-4 ASSPDIPVTTDTQY
NA TRBJ2-4 TRBV3-1 ASSQGEGYAKNIQY
NA NA TRBV6-5 ASSYSMGGRETQF
NA TRBJ1-5 TRBV24-1 ATSDRSLSNQPQH
NA TRBJ2-1 TRBV27 ASSPNPTENNEQF
NA TRBJ2-1 TRBV9 ASSVGPNSYNEQF
TRBD1 TRBJ1-2 TRBV7-6 ASSLAARGNGYT
NA TRBJ2-1 TRBV5-1 ASSREGSSRYNEQF
NA TRBJ2-3 TRBV5-5 ASSPAWRDTQY
NA TRBJ1-2 TRBV29-1 SVEDANSLYGYT
NA TRBJ2-2 TRBV21-1 ASSKDGNGGHTGELF
TRBD1 TRBJ2-7 TRBV28 ASSSPGTGDGYEQY
NA TRBJ1-1 TRBV12-3/TRBV12-4 ASSLVSRASEAF
NA TRBJ1-1 TRBV5-5 ASNTGSTEAF
TRBD2 TRBJ2-3 TRBV20-1 SAYILGRGDTDTQY
TRBD1 TRBJ1-1 TRBV12-3/TRBV12-4 VSSPRAGGGTEAF
NA TRBJ2-6 TRBV6-1 ASSEGGSGANVPT
NA TRBJ1-5 TRBV7-2 ASSLGLPSNQPQH
NA TRBJ2-5 TRBV4-3 ASSQVLGGRGRLQETQY
NA TRBJ2-3 TRBV7-2 TSSPRGSGTDTQY
NA TRBJ2-1 TRBV7-8 ASSLNPDRMGNEQF
NA NA TRBV6-2/TRBV6-3 ASRNGGAFREQY
TRBD1 TRBJ1-2 TRBV7-2 ASSTDRGELYT
NA TRBJ2-7 TRBV12-3/TRBV12-4 ASSPTRLAYEQY
NA TRBJ1-2 TRBV18 ASSPLQGRLYGYT
NA TRBJ1-2 TRBV7-9 ASSLARRDWYGYT
NA TRBJ1-1 TRBV6-5 ASSYSTDTGKAF
NA TRBJ1-2 TRBV30 AWGPEDGYT
TRBD1 TRBJ2-3 TRBV12-3/TRBV12-4 ASSLRTGAPDTQY
NA TRBJ1-2 TRBV6-5 ASSRTGSYGYT
NA TRBJ2-3 TRBV7-9 ASSPPFGAQSTDTQY
NA TRBJ1-1 TRBV12-3/TRBV12-4 ASRLSGGREAF
NA TRBJ2-1 TRBV5-1 ASSPAAAREQF
TRBD2 TRBJ2-3 TRBV6-6 ASTFELAVTDTQY
TRBD1 TRBJ1-1 TRBV20-1 SARTGGAFKTEAF
NA TRBJ2-1 TRBV9 ASSVNPPGEQF
NA TRBJ2-5 TRBV6-6 ASSYWGGRGGEIQY
NA TRBJ1-5 TRBV5-6 ASSARGGPQH
NA TRBJ1-1 TRBV5-6 ASSSPGSEAF
TRBD2 TRBJ2-7 TRBV5-1 ASSLELAGPYISYEQY
NA TRBJ2-1 TRBV25-1 ASSDRTGFSYNEQF
NA TRBJ1-5 TRBV6-5 ASSYSAHSNQPQH
NA TRBJ2-3 TRBV20-1 SARPRVRTDTQY
NA TRBJ2-1 TRBV7-6 ASSLTLGDDTEQF